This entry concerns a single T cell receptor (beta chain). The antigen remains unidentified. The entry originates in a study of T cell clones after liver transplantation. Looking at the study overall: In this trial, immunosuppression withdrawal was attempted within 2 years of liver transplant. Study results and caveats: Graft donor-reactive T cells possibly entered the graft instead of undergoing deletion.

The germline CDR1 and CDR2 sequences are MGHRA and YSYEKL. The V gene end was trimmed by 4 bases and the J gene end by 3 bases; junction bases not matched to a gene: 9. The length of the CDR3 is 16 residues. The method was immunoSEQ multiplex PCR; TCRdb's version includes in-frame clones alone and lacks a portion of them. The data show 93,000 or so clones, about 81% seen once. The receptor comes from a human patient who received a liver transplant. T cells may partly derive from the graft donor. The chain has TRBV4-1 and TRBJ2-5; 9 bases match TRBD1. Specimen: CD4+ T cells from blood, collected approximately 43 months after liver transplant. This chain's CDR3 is CASSRLPGQGEETQYF. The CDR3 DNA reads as TGCGCCAGCAGCCGTCTCCCGGGACAGGGCGAAGAGACCCAGTACTTC.